This T cell receptor (beta chain) comes out of a study of blood T cell repertoires in COVID-19. Germline V gene sequence: CDR1 KGHSH, CDR2 LQKENI. V was clipped by 3 bases and J by 3 bases, with 11 bases between them. The CDR3 has 14 residues. As originally analysed: Nucleated cell number was recorded as an estimate derived from reference gene primer amplification. TCRdb's copy holds only in-frame clones and misses some; the assay was immunoSEQ multiplex PCR. The DNA was the basis for D and trimming; V, J and clone size are from that table. Counted here are some 95,000 clones, over 75% occurring once; the ten biggest clones make up roughly 6.6%.

The receptor was derived from a man between 65 and 85 years old with acute or convalescent COVID-19. V usage is TRBV18 and J usage is TRBJ2-5; D is uncertain. The source material was peripheral blood. The CDR3 reads CASSPQRAEETQYF. Written as DNA, the CDR3 is TGTGCCAGCTCACCCCAGCGAGCCGAAGAGACCCAGTACTTC.